The 17 T cell receptor beta chains below come from one sample, sequenced in a study of T cell clonotyping in hematopoietic cell transplantation. The protocol was immunoSEQ multiplex PCR, while the TCRdb copy is restricted to in-frame clones and leaves out a portion. The profile shows a few thousand clones, about four fifths of them singletons. Sequencing used PBMCs, obtained 100 days after allogeneic stem cell transplant. The receptor set was obtained from a male patient in his forties or fifties who had an allogeneic stem cell transplant from a related donor, so the T cells may come from the graft donor. Some clones in this sample may be carry-over from other donors' samples.

The CDR3, as DNA: TGCGCCAGCAGCCAAGTAAGGACTAACATTAACACTGAAGCTTTCTTT. It translates to CASSQVRTNINTEAFF. The chain combines TRBV4-1 with TRBJ1-1; D is unclear. Trimming stripped 1 base from V and 2 bases from J, with 14 bases between. CDR3 length: 16 amino acids. The V gene's germline CDR1 is MGHRA and CDR2 YSYEKL.

The J gene is TRBJ2-1, the V gene TRBV6-5, with TRBD1 matching 7 bases. The J segment lost 1 base and the V segment lost 2 bases, leaving 2 bases of the junction unmatched. The CDR3 length is 15 residues. The germline gives CDR1 MNHEY, CDR2 SVGAGI. CDR3 residues: CASSYTGDSYNEQFF. DNA of the CDR3: TGTGCCAGCAGTTACACAGGGGATTCCTACAATGAGCAGTTCTTC.

This clone occurred once. The chain uses TRBV27 and TRBJ1-6; perhaps TRBD1 as D (5 bases). Trimming took off 6 bases at V and 1 base at J, with 13 bases between the two ends. In germline, CDR1 is MNHEY, CDR2 SMNVEV (reference sequence). There are 16 residues in the CDR3. CDR3 nucleotide sequence: TGTGCCAGCAGAACAGGATCGGGTTCCTATAATTCACCCCTCCACTTT. Protein product: CASRTGSGSYNSPLHF.

The rearrangement joins TRBV5-6 to TRBJ2-6; no definite D call. This CDR3 contains 14 residues. Trimming shortened V by 7 bases and J by 5 bases, and 13 bases separated the two germline ends. Germline CDR1 SGHDT, CDR2 YYEEEE. The CDR3 bases are TGTGCCAGCGAGTCACAAAGTCGGGCCAACGTCCTGACTTTC. Translation gives CASESQSRANVLTF.

J is TRBJ1-6 and V is TRBV6-1; 7 bases line up with TRBD1. Germline-derived CDR1 and CDR2 are MNHNS and SASEGT. With V trimmed by 6 bases and J by 7 bases, 9 bases remained unmatched. CDR3 length equals 15 residues. CDR3 amino acids: CASRGFGTENSPLHF. DNA for the CDR3: TGTGCCAGCAGAGGATTCGGGACAGAGAATTCACCCCTCCACTTT.

As DNA, the CDR3 is TGTGCCATCAAAGAAGGGGGGCCGTGGGGCTACACCTTC. It is translated as CAIKEGGPWGYTF. J is TRBJ1-2 and V is TRBV28; D may be TRBD1 (6 bases). Germline V gene sequence: CDR1 MDHEN, CDR2 SYDVKM. V lost 10 bases and J lost 8, with 20 bases in between. The CDR3 covers 13 residues.

This clone is classed as large. The genes are TRBV25-1 and TRBJ1-2; D not certain. CDR1 is MGHDK and CDR2 is SYGVNS in the germline V gene. The CDR3 length is 14 residues. Trimming shortened V by 3 bases and J by 7 bases, and 15 bases separated the two germline ends. The CDR3 region has the DNA TGTGCCAGCAGTGAGCTCGGGTCGGTATTTGGCTACACCTTC. Its translation is CASSELGSVFGYTF.

The rearrangement uses TRBV6-6 and TRBJ1-1; D is perhaps TRBD1 (6 bases). Trimming removed 2 bases from V and 5 bases from J, with 12 bases in between. The CDR3 is made up of 14 amino acids. From germline, CDR1 is MNHNY and CDR2 SVGAGI (reference sequence). CDR3 in DNA: TGTGCCAGCAGTTACGGGGGGCTGACGACTGAAGCTTTCTTT. This gives the protein CASSYGGLTTEAFF.

This CDR3 reads CASSKGTGGVHEQYF. Written as DNA, the CDR3 is TGTGCCAGCAGTAAGGGCACAGGGGGGGTGCACGAGCAGTACTTC. The chain couples TRBV2 to TRBJ2-7; tentative D call: TRBD1 (8 bases). The V gene's germline CDR1 is SNHLY and CDR2 FYNNEI. V was pared by 5 bases and J by 5 bases, with 19 bases between. CDR3 length equals 15 residues.

A remark on this clone: The junction departs from germline at one end; a sequencing error may be responsible. The J gene is TRBJ1-2, the V gene TRBV9; weak D call: TRBD1 (6 bases). The germline gives CDR1 SGDLS, CDR2 YYNGEE. The CDR3 is 12 amino acids. CDR3 DNA sequence: TGTGCCAGCAGTCAAGACCCGACAGGTGGGGACTTC. Translation gives CASSQDPTGGDF.

The rearrangement joins TRBV6-5 to TRBJ1-5; D not resolved. V was pared by 8 bases and J by 0 bases, with 8 bases between. The CDR3 has 13 residues. The V gene's germline CDR1 is MNHEY and CDR2 SVGAGI. CDR3 protein: CASAGASNQPQHF. CDR3 sequence (DNA): TGTGCCAGCGCGGGAGCTAGCAATCAGCCCCAGCATTTT.

CDR3 nucleotide sequence: TGCAGCGTTGTCAGGGACTACCCTGAGACCCAGTACTTC. It encodes CSVVRDYPETQYF. V gene TRBV29-1 combines with J gene TRBJ2-5, with 7 bases fitting TRBD2. J lost 5 bases, V lost 4 bases, and 7 bases had no gene match. Germline V lookup: CDR1 SQVTM, CDR2 ANQGSEA. This CDR3 contains 13 residues.

The V call is TRBV28, the J call TRBJ1-5; D perhaps matches TRBD1 (6 bases). The length of the CDR3 is 17 residues. Per germline, CDR1 MDHEN and CDR2 SYDVKM. The germline V and J ends were trimmed by 4 bases and 6 bases, with 22 bases remaining between them. The CDR3 DNA sequence: TGTGCCAGCAGTTATCAGGGGACTGAGGCAATGCGTCAGCCCCAGCATTTT. Translation gives CASSYQGTEAMRQPQHF.

The chain links TRBV28 to TRBJ2-2; 11 bases map to TRBD2. This CDR3 has 15 residues. Trimming at V came to 8 bases and at J to 4 bases, leaving 6 bases not matched to a gene. The germline V gene has CDR1 MDHEN and CDR2 SYDVKM. CDR3 sequence reads: CASLTSGNPTGELFF. The DNA for the CDR3 is TGTGCCAGCTTGACTAGCGGGAACCCCACCGGGGAGCTGTTTTTT.

V gene TRBV4-1 combines with J gene TRBJ2-7, with 7 nucleotides matching TRBD1. J gave up 1 base and V 1 base, and 7 bases lay outside the gene matches. Germline CDR1 reads MGHRA; CDR2 reads YSYEKL. CDR3 size: 16 residues. CDR3 sequence: CASSQGDSPFSYEQYF. CDR3 sequence (DNA): TGCGCCAGCAGCCAAGGGGACAGTCCTTTTTCCTACGAGCAGTACTTC.

The chain joins TRBV6-6 to TRBJ2-7, with D perhaps matching TRBD2 (5 bases). There are 14 residues in the CDR3. CDR1 and CDR2 from the germline V gene are MNHNY and SVGAGI (reference sequence). V lost 0 bases, J lost 2 bases, and 8 bases lay in between. CDR3 coding DNA: TGTGCCAGCAGTTACTCGAGAGGGACCTACGAGCAGTACTTC. This sequence encodes CASSYSRGTYEQYF.

The gene calls are TRBV19 and TRBJ2-3, with no clear D. V lost 2 bases to trimming and J lost 0 bases, with 6 bases between them. The CDR3 is 14 residues long. The V gene's germline CDR1 is LNHDA and CDR2 SQIVND (reference sequence). The CDR3 nucleotides are TGTGCCAGTAGTATACAAATAAGCACAGATACGCAGTATTTT. This encodes CASSIQISTDTQYF.